Sequencing of this T cell receptor (beta chain) was carried out in a study of T cell responses to AZD1222 COVID-19 vaccine. Findings and limits, study-wide: The study reported that nearly half of spike-specific TCRs target unmutated variant regions. The number of AZD1222 recipients seropositive at baseline was only 6 or 7. Donors were chiefly white British, with a greater number of females, and clonal diversity was perhaps underestimated. Repertoire sampling was restricted to post-peak T cell response timepoints.

Details on this clone: Its target is unknown.

Germline CDR1 SEHNR, CDR2 FQNEAQ (reference sequence). The length of the CDR3 is 15 residues. With V trimmed by 4 bases and J by 2 bases, 7 bases remained unmatched. Produced via immunoSEQ multiplex PCR; TCRdb's table is partial and in-frame only. The sample has 150,000 to 200,000 clones, around 92% seen once. The receptor was isolated from an adult who received the AZD1222 COVID-19 vaccine. The starting material was peripheral blood, obtained 28 days after the second AZD1222 dose. The rearrangement links TRBV7-9 to TRBJ1-2; 7 nucleotides line up with TRBD1. CDR3 DNA sequence: TGTGCCAGCAGCTCCGGGGACAGCGCAAACTATGGCTACACCTTC. Translation: CASSSGDSANYGYTF.